Listed below are T cell receptor beta chains from one sample, sequenced in a study of blood T cell repertoires in COVID-19. Clones were sequenced by immunoSEQ multiplex PCR, and TCRdb holds only the in-frame ones, with some missing. The repertoire holds about 270,000 clones, more than 85% seen once, with approximately 2.6% in the top ten. What was sequenced was peripheral blood. The source of these receptors is a person under 35 with COVID-19, enrolled during active disease. The CDR3 runs from the conserved cysteine through the conserved F or W. The D gene is left open where the match is weak. Expanded clones get a size class; other rows say once, few or many, or leave the size out.

d_gene	j_gene	v_gene	len	abundance	CDR3aa	CDR3nt
-	TRBJ1-2	TRBV6-5	16	once	CASSYSKYREIYGYTF	TGTGCCAGCAGTTACTCGAAGTACAGAGAGATCTATGGCTACACCTTC
-	TRBJ2-3	TRBV7-6	16	-	CASSLVTRHPTDTQYF	TGTGCCAGCAGCTTAGTAACTAGGCACCCCACAGATACGCAGTATTTT
TRBD2	TRBJ2-1	TRBV5-4	19	-	CASSLPGTSGRWTYNEQFF	TGTGCCAGCAGTCTACCAGGGACTAGCGGGAGATGGACCTACAATGAGCAGTTCTTC
TRBD2	TRBJ2-1	TRBV7-9	15	once	CASSLTVGRVDEQFF	TGTGCCAGCAGCTTAACGGTGGGGAGGGTCGATGAGCAGTTCTTC
TRBD1	TRBJ2-1	TRBV2	13	-	CASRDRARNEQFF	TGTGCCAGCAGGGACAGGGCCCGGAATGAGCAGTTCTTC
TRBD2	TRBJ2-1	TRBV6-2/TRBV6-3	17	few	CASSPPLRGRAYNEQFF	TGTGCCAGCAGCCCTCCTCTTCGCGGGAGGGCCTACAATGAGCAGTTCTTC
TRBD2	TRBJ2-1	TRBV4-1	16	-	CASSQGGSGSYNEQFF	TGCGCCAGCAGCCAGGGGGGGAGCGGATCCTACAATGAGCAGTTCTTC
-	TRBJ1-2	TRBV29-1	13	-	CSVEDVRNYGYTF	TGCAGCGTTGAAGACGTGAGGAACTATGGCTACACCTTC
-	TRBJ2-7	TRBV28	13	-	CASSSYSSYEQYF	TGTGCCAGCAGCTCCTATAGCTCCTACGAGCAGTACTTC
TRBD1	TRBJ1-1	TRBV3-1/TRBV3-2	15	few	CASSQAAGGGTEAFF	TGTGCCAGCAGCCAAGCCGCAGGGGGCGGCACTGAAGCTTTCTTT
-	TRBJ2-3	TRBV3-1/TRBV3-2	16	-	CASSQEWGGSTDTQYF	TGTGCCAGCAGCCAAGAATGGGGCGGAAGCACAGATACGCAGTATTTT
TRBD2	TRBJ2-3	TRBV27	13	-	CASRAGGTDTQYF	TGTGCCAGCAGAGCGGGAGGGACAGATACGCAGTATTTT
TRBD1	TRBJ1-2	TRBV24-1	13	once	CATSDSTGQGYTF	TGTGCCACCAGTGATTCGACAGGGCAAGGCTACACCTTC
TRBD1	TRBJ1-5	TRBV7-9	16	-	CASSLGPTGSDQPQHF	TGTGCCAGCAGCTTAGGGCCGACAGGGTCGGATCAGCCCCAGCATTTT
-	TRBJ2-1	TRBV19	15	-	CASSIVGGKYNEQFF	TGTGCCAGTAGTATAGTCGGGGGAAAGTACAATGAGCAGTTCTTC
TRBD1	TRBJ1-3	TRBV29-1	13	-	CSVKGAAGNTIYF	TGCAGCGTTAAGGGGGCAGCCGGAAACACCATATATTTT
-	TRBJ2-5	TRBV12-3/TRBV12-4	13	-	CASSSGYQGTQYF	TGTGCCAGCAGTTCTGGGTACCAGGGGACCCAGTACTTC
-	TRBJ2-1	TRBV28	14	once	CASSLEGSYNEQFF	TGTGCCAGCAGTTTGGAGGGCTCCTACAATGAGCAGTTCTTC
TRBD1	TRBJ2-3	TRBV7-2	15	-	CASSSGQGGSDTQYF	TGTGCCAGCAGTTCCGGACAGGGGGGCTCAGATACGCAGTATTTT
-	TRBJ2-1	TRBV5-1	16	once	CASSLDLAMSYNEQFF	TGCGCCAGCAGCTTGGATCTAGCGATGTCCTACAATGAGCAGTTCTTC
-	TRBJ1-1	TRBV28	15	-	CASSLSGGSNTEAFF	TGTGCCAGCAGTTTATCCGGGGGATCGAACACTGAAGCTTTCTTT
-	TRBJ1-2	TRBV5-5	13	-	CASSLTESYGYTF	TGTGCCAGCAGCTTGACGGAGTCCTATGGCTACACCTTC
-	TRBJ2-3	TRBV9	15	-	CASSVAQAGIDTQYF	TGTGCCAGCAGCGTAGCTCAGGCAGGAATAGATACGCAGTATTTT
-	TRBJ2-2	TRBV19	18	-	CASSTNLWELAGTGELFF	TGTGCCAGTAGTACCAACCTCTGGGAACTAGCAGGCACCGGGGAGCTGTTTTTT
TRBD1	TRBJ1-2	TRBV5-4	13	-	CASSSGQIYGYTF	TGTGCCAGCAGTTCGGGACAGATCTATGGCTACACCTTC
TRBD1	TRBJ1-4	TRBV5-1	13	-	CASKQGTNEKLFF	TGCGCCAGCAAACAGGGGACTAATGAAAAACTGTTTTTT
TRBD2	TRBJ2-3	TRBV3-1/TRBV3-2	14	few	CASSLGLAGDTQYF	TGTGCCAGCAGCCTGGGACTAGCAGGGGATACGCAGTATTTT
-	TRBJ1-1	TRBV2	12	-	CASLAGAVEAFF	TGTGCCAGCTTGGCTGGGGCGGTTGAAGCTTTCTTT
-	TRBJ1-1	TRBV5-1	16	-	CASSLDVSGGSTEAFF	TGCGCCAGCAGCTTGGATGTATCTGGGGGGTCTACTGAAGCTTTCTTT
-	TRBJ2-2	TRBV6-4	15	-	CASSDSPGVTGELFF	TGTGCCAGCAGTGACAGTCCGGGGGTCACCGGGGAGCTGTTTTTT
-	TRBJ2-2	TRBV19	14	-	CASSIGQNTGELFF	TGTGCCAGTAGTATAGGTCAAAACACCGGGGAGCTGTTTTTT
TRBD1	TRBJ1-2	TRBV19	14	-	CASSSAGTVYGYTF	TGTGCCAGTAGTTCCGCCGGGACAGTCTATGGCTACACCTTC
TRBD2	TRBJ2-2	TRBV27	14	-	CASSWTSGTGELFF	TGTGCCAGCAGCTGGACTAGCGGCACCGGGGAGCTGTTTTTT
TRBD1	TRBJ2-1	TRBV6-2/TRBV6-3	16	once	CASSGSGTGYHNEQFF	TGTGCCAGCAGTGGTTCAGGGACAGGGTACCACAATGAGCAGTTCTTC
TRBD1	TRBJ1-6	TRBV5-5	16	-	CASSSPGQGARSPLHF	TGTGCCAGCAGCTCCCCGGGACAGGGAGCTCGGTCACCCCTCCACTTT
-	TRBJ1-1	TRBV5-1	14	-	CASSSGQLNTEAFF	TGCGCCAGCAGCTCCGGACAGCTGAACACTGAAGCTTTCTTT
-	TRBJ2-3	TRBV10-1	15	-	CASSEEPENVDTQYF	TGCGCCAGCAGTGAAGAGCCGGAGAACGTAGATACGCAGTATTTT
-	TRBJ1-5	TRBV19	17	-	CASSISPGWKSNQPQHF	TGTGCCAGTAGTATATCCCCGGGATGGAAAAGCAATCAGCCCCAGCATTTT
-	TRBJ2-3	TRBV5-4	14	-	CASSLADYTDTQYF	TGTGCCAGCAGCTTGGCAGACTACACAGATACGCAGTATTTT
-	TRBJ1-1	TRBV11-2	13	-	CASSLDITGQAFF	TGTGCCAGCAGCTTAGATATCACAGGGCAGGCTTTCTTT
TRBD1	TRBJ1-2	TRBV6-1	13	-	CASSDNRGEGYTF	TGTGCCAGCAGTGACAACAGGGGAGAAGGCTACACCTTC
TRBD2	TRBJ2-7	TRBV6-2/TRBV6-3	15	-	CASSYSGREFDEQYF	TGTGCCAGCAGTTACTCTGGGCGGGAGTTTGACGAGCAGTACTTC
TRBD1	TRBJ1-2	TRBV19	13	-	CASRLDRTYGYTF	TGTGCCAGTCGACTGGACAGGACTTATGGCTACACCTTC
-	TRBJ2-7	TRBV10-3	13	-	CAINRAGDYEQYF	TGTGCCATCAACAGGGCTGGAGACTACGAGCAGTACTTC
TRBD2	TRBJ2-1	TRBV29-1	16	once	CSGLAGGFSSYNEQFF	TGCAGCGGACTAGCGGGAGGTTTCAGCTCCTACAATGAGCAGTTCTTC
-	TRBJ2-5	TRBV11-2	14	-	CASSRPFGGETQYF	TGTGCCAGCAGCCGTCCATTTGGGGGCGAGACCCAGTACTTC
-	TRBJ2-2	TRBV5-4	14	-	CASSLGQNTGELFF	TGTGCCAGCAGTCTGGGACAAAACACCGGGGAGCTGTTTTTT